The 23 T cell receptor beta chains reported below all come from one sample, sequenced in a study of tumor-infiltrating lymphocytes in primary liver carcinoma. The roughly 17-32 mg bulk tissue piece was not sorted before simultaneous RNA and DNA extraction. TCR beta cDNA came from roughly 0.45 ug total RNA, primed with a constant-region primer. Three nested multiplex PCR rounds, a slightly modified ARM-PCR, produced the libraries for TCR beta. Researchers ran the first two PCR rounds for approximately 9 cycles each with TRBV1-TRBV30 forward primers and a C-beta reverse primer. Via MiXCR, TCRdb re-called the multiplex PCR reads, giving one row per CDR3 protein. Found here are 65,000 to 80,000 distinct CDR3 sequences, nearly 70% of them singletons; the top ten hold about 30%. The sequenced sample consisted of liver tumor tissue from sampling region 4. Sample subset: tumor region T4, right-lateral pole. These receptors were obtained from a man aged 40-50 years with primary liver carcinoma and hepatitis B virus infection.

On this clonotype itself: The CDR3 does not end in the conserved phenylalanine or tryptophan, so this is likely a read error. The chain joins TRBV7-9 to TRBJ1-3; D is unclear. The CDR3 loop spans 16 amino acids. Trimming shortened V by 4 bases and J by 4 bases, and 17 bases separated the two germline ends. From germline, CDR1 is SEHNR and CDR2 FQNEAQ (reference sequence). This CDR3 reads CASSSGRTAAGNTIYI. Here the CDR3 DNA reads TGTGCCAGCAGCTCAGGTCGGACGGCGGCCGGAAACACCATATATATT.

This clonotype was recorded a few times. Just one base apart from a much larger clone, this may be a read error. This chain uses TRBV6-1 with TRBJ1-2; D may be TRBD1 (5 bases). The V gene's germline CDR1 is MNHNS and CDR2 SASEGT. There are 15 residues in the CDR3. Trimming removed 1 base from V and 4 bases from J, with 13 bases in between. The DNA of the CDR3 is TGTGCCAGCAGTGAAGAGTGTGCAGGGAGCTATGGCTACACCTTC. Its translation is CASSEECAGSYGYTF.

A word on this clonotype: One junction end does not reproduce the germline sequence, and a read error may be involved. The chain couples TRBV11-2 to TRBJ2-2; tentatively, D is TRBD1 or TRBD2 (5 bases each). CDR1 SGHAT and CDR2 FQNNGV come from the germline V gene. The CDR3 totals 15 residues. CDR3 in DNA: TGTGCCAGCAGCTTACTCGGGGCGGACACTGGGGTGCTGTTTTTT. Amino acid sequence: CASSLLGADTGVLFF.

The table lists this clonotype with many counts. The chain uses TRBV6-1 and TRBJ1-2; D unresolved. The CDR3 spans 16 residues. Germline CDR1 is MNHNS and CDR2 is SASEGT. The V end was cut by 0 bases, the J end by 4 bases, with 15 bases between. The CDR3, as DNA: TGTGCCAGCAGTGAAGCGCTCTGGGGAGTAGCCTATGGCTACACCTTC. Protein product: CASSEALWGVAYGYTF.

Details on this clonotype: Since no conserved phenylalanine or tryptophan closes the CDR3, a read error is the likely cause. The DNA is omitted, as the CDR3 cannot be located on it reliably, and the CDR3 follows TCRdb's listing. The CDR3 is CSVTIGGTDGYIL. The chain combines TRBV29-1 with TRBJ1-2; TRBD1 is the table's D call, not checked against the DNA. Per germline, CDR1 SQVTM and CDR2 ANQGSEA. Inclusive of both ends, the CDR3 amounts to 13 amino acids.

In its sample, this clonotype was seen many times. The chain joins TRBV10-3 to TRBJ2-7, with 8 positions matching TRBD2. The CDR3 extends over 14 amino acids. Germline CDR1 ENHRY, CDR2 SYGVKD. With V trimmed by 2 bases and J by 5 bases, 5 bases remained unmatched. The chain's CDR3 is CAISESGRTDEQYF. As DNA, the CDR3 is TGTGCCATCAGTGAGAGCGGGAGAACGGACGAGCAGTACTTC.

Turning to this clonotype: Possible read error: a much larger clone is one base away. The rearrangement uses TRBV28 and TRBJ2-7; TRBD2 matches at 9 bases. The CDR3 is 15 residues long. Germline lookup yields CDR1 MDHEN and CDR2 SYDVKM. V lost 10 bases and J lost 6; bases outside the gene matches: 16. The CDR3 DNA reads as TGTGCCAACAGCGCCCCGGGACTAGCAGCCGGCGAGCAGTACTTC. It codes for CANSAPGLAAGEQYF.

About this clonotype: Germline and junction disagree at one end, which may indicate a read error. The chain couples TRBV7-9 to TRBJ2-1; D is possibly TRBD2 (6 bases). CDR3 size: 15 residues. Germline V gives CDR1 SEHNR, CDR2 FQNEAQ (reference sequence). CDR3 in amino acids: CASGLMGTGVNEQFF. The CDR3 nucleotides read TGTGCCAGCGGCTTAATGGGGACTGGCGTGAATGAGCAGTTCTTC.

The chain has TRBV2 and TRBJ2-6; the D call may be TRBD1 or TRBD2 (5 bases each). The CDR3 runs to 16 residues. The germline CDR1 and CDR2 sequences are SNHLY and FYNNEI. Trimming pared 5 bases from V and 0 bases from J, leaving 11 bases between. CDR3 in amino acids: CASSRDRSSGANVLTF. The CDR3 DNA follows: TGTGCCAGCAGTAGGGACCGCAGCTCTGGGGCCAACGTCCTGACTTTC.

This clonotype was seen a single time. A much larger clone differs from this one at a single base, so this may be a read error. The chain recombines TRBV20-1 with TRBJ2-7; 11 nucleotides line up with TRBD2. This CDR3 has 12 amino acids. The V segment lost 6 bases and the J segment 5 bases; nucleotides outside the gene matches: 3. The germline gives CDR1 DFQATT, CDR2 SNEGSKA (reference sequence). CDR3 amino acids: CSAELAGDEQYF. CDR3 nucleotide sequence: TGCAGTGCCGAACTAGCGGGAGACGAGCAGTACTTC.

The chain links TRBV6-1 to TRBJ2-5; D uncertain. The CDR3 extends over 13 amino acids. Trimming pared 6 bases from V and 0 bases from J, leaving 8 bases between. Germline CDR1 and CDR2: MNHNS and SASEGT. The CDR3, as DNA: TGTGCCAGCAGGAGACATCACCAAGAGACCCAGTACTTC. This sequence encodes CASRRHHQETQYF.

Points on this clonotype: The conserved final phenylalanine or tryptophan is absent from the CDR3, which likely points to a read error. This chain uses TRBV11-1 with TRBJ2-7; D unresolved. Germline CDR1 reads SGHAT; CDR2 reads FQDESV (reference sequence). The CDR3 is made up of 15 amino acids. This chain's CDR3 is CDSSLEATVSYEQYS. The CDR3 DNA reads TGTGACAGCAGCTTAGAGGCGACCGTGTCCTACGAACAGTACTCC.

Comment on this clonotype: One end of the junction varies from germline; a read error may be responsible. The chain joins TRBV6-1 to TRBJ2-2; tentatively, D is TRBD2 (5 bases). The CDR3 consists of 13 residues. The germline V gene has CDR1 MNHNS and CDR2 SASEGT. The CDR3 region has the DNA TGTGTCAGCCCGAGGACTGAAACAGGGGAGCTGTTTTTT. Its translation: CVSPRTETGELFF.

In regard to this clonotype: Compared with germline, one end of the junction differs, possibly owing to a read error. The chain employs TRBV10-3 and TRBJ2-6; a possible D gene is TRBD1 (5 bases). The CDR3 runs to 15 residues. Germline assignment: CDR1 ENHRY and CDR2 SYGVKD. The CDR3 nucleotides are TGTGCCGTCGGCCCTTCCAACTCTGGGGCCGACGTCCTGACTTTC. Encoded protein: CAVGPSNSGADVLTF.

This clonotype was found many times. This sequence joins TRBV10-3 and TRBJ2-1; weak D call: TRBD1 (6 bases). This CDR3 is 14 amino acids long. Germline lookup yields CDR1 ENHRY and CDR2 SYGVKD. V was shortened by 4 bases and J by 1 base, with 8 bases between the two germline ends. In DNA, the CDR3 is TGTGCCATCAGTGGGACAGAGTCCTACAATGAGCAGTTCTTC. Its translation: CAISGTESYNEQFF.

This clonotype was observed many times. The rearrangement joins TRBV12-3 or TRBV12-4 to TRBJ1-2; D ambiguous. The CDR3 is made up of 14 amino acids. With 7 bases removed from V and 3 bases from J, the gap between germline ends came to 15 bases. The CDR3 DNA sequence: TGTGCCAGCACTAAGATGGGTGCCGACTATGGCTACACCTTC. It is translated as CASTKMGADYGYTF.

A note on this clonotype: Given the absence of the conserved phenylalanine or tryptophan at the CDR3 end, a read error is likely. The CDR3 bases are TGTGCCAGTTCTCGTGTAATCGCAGGGTTTCGGAATGAGCAGTTCCTC. It codes for CASSRVIAGFRNEQFL. The V call is TRBV6-5, the J call TRBJ2-1; D may be TRBD1 (5 bases). CDR1 is MNHEY and CDR2 is SVGAGI in the germline V gene. The CDR3 covers 16 residues. V was clipped by 9 bases and J by 7 bases, with 25 bases between them.

Details on this clonotype: A junction boundary mismatches the germline segment, possibly from a read error. The genes are TRBV30 and TRBJ2-2, with D maybe TRBD1 (6 bases). This CDR3 has 18 amino acids. Germline lookup yields CDR1 GTSNPN and CDR2 SVGIG (reference sequence). The CDR3 DNA follows: TGTGCCTGGAGTCGTAAAACAGGGATCCCCCCCTACACCTGGGAGCTGCTTTTT. Translation gives CAWSRKTGIPPYTWELLF.

For this clonotype: The junction differs from germline at one of its ends, possibly a read error. The chain employs TRBV10-1 and TRBJ2-7; D may be TRBD1 or TRBD2 (5 bases each). The CDR3 has 15 residues. The germline V gene has CDR1 WNHNN and CDR2 SYGVQD (reference sequence). CDR3 protein: CTSSETRDAAYGQYF. In nucleotides, the CDR3 is TGCACCAGCAGTGAGACCCGGGACGCCGCCTACGGGCAGTACTTC.

About this clonotype: It is unclear where the CDR3 begins or ends on the DNA, so no DNA is shown, and the CDR3 is as TCRdb lists it. This chain uses TRBV6-5 with TRBJ2-3; the table's D call, TRBD1, was not checked against the DNA. The germline V gene encodes CDR1 MNHEY and CDR2 SVGAGI. The CDR3 spans 16 amino acids, including both terminal residues. The CDR3: CVSSYHCRGGSDTQYF.

This chain links TRBV11-1 with TRBJ2-3, with 7 positions matching TRBD2. The germline gives CDR1 SGHAT, CDR2 FQDESV (reference sequence). CDR3 size: 16 residues. V gave up 7 bases and J gave up 0 bases; unmatched junction bases: 10. This chain's CDR3 is CASIKGLAVSTDTQYF. The CDR3 nucleotides are TGTGCCAGCATTAAGGGGCTAGCGGTTAGCACAGATACGCAGTATTTT.

This clonotype was found a few times. A much larger clone differs by one base, so this may be a read error. This CDR3 is missing its conserved last phenylalanine or tryptophan, likely due to a read error. This chain connects TRBV5-4 to TRBJ2-7; D not resolved. CDR3 size: 14 residues. Germline values: CDR1 SGHNT, CDR2 YYREEE (reference sequence). V dropped 2 bases and J dropped 2 bases, with 11 bases sitting between them. The CDR3 region is CASSLIETAYEQYL. CDR3 nucleotide sequence: TGTGCCAGCAGCTTAATAGAAACGGCCTACGAGCAGTACCTC.

There are many counts of this clonotype. The chain links TRBV7-9 to TRBJ2-7; perhaps TRBD1 as D (6 bases). Germline V lookup: CDR1 SEHNR, CDR2 FQNEAQ (reference sequence). V gave up 5 bases and J gave up 5 bases, with 16 bases separating them. The CDR3 covers 14 residues. As DNA, the CDR3 is TGTGCCAGCAGCCCAAACAGGGTTCCCGACGAGCAGTACTTC. It is translated as CASSPNRVPDEQYF.